Included here is one T cell receptor (beta chain) sequence, with context. Its antigen is still unknown. These data are taken from a study of T cells after yellow fever vaccination. Whole-study results and caveats: A limited proportion of clonotypes was detected within both the CD4 and CD8 compartments. Most primary-vaccination clones recurred post-booster (approximately 95% CD4, 85% to 90% CD8).

UMIs and a universal primer site were added when TCR cDNA was made by 5'RACE template switching. TCRdb independently ran MiXCR on the 5' RACE reads; one entry per CDR3 protein. The sample yields 400,000 or so distinct CDR3 sequences, roughly 10% seen once. This CDR3 has 13 amino acids. V was cut by 4 bases and J by 1 base, with 8 bases left in between. The germline V gene has CDR1 SQVTM and CDR2 ANQGSEA. This chain uses TRBV29-1 with TRBJ2-1; no clear D gene. This receptor was taken from a man younger than 35 who received the YFV17D yellow fever vaccine. The source material was PBMCs, sampled on the day of the first yellow fever vaccination. In DNA, the CDR3 is TGCAGCGTTGTGAAACCATCCTACAATGAGCAGTTCTTC. Amino acids: CSVVKPSYNEQFF.